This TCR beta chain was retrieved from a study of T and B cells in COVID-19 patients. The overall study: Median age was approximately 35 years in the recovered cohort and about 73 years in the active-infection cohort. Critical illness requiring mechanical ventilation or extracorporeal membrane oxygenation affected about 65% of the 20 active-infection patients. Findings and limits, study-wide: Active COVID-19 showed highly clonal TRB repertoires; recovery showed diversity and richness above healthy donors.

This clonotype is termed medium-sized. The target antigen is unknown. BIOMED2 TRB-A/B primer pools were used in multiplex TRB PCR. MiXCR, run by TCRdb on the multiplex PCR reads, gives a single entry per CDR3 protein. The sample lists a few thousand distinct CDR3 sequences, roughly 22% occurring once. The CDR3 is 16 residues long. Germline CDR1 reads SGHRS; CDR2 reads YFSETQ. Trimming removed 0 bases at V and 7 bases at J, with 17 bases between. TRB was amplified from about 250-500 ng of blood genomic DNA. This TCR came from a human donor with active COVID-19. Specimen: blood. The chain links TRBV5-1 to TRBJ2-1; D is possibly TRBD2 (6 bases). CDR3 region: CASSLASDPSGNEQFF. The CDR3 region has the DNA TGCGCCAGCAGCTTGGCCAGTGACCCCAGCGGGAATGAGCAGTTCTTC.